This T cell receptor (beta chain) came from a study of T-cell memory formation after mild COVID-19. General study results and limits: Within pre-infection memory, some responding clones were found, suggesting cross-reactive memory joined.

Constant-segment-primed 5'RACE gave TCR alpha and TCR beta cDNA libraries with sample barcodes and UMIs. TCRdb processed the 5' RACE reads anew with MiXCR; each CDR3 protein has one entry. This sample has around 390,000 distinct CDR3 sequences, with roughly 15% found just once. The V end lost 11 bases, the J end lost 3 bases, and 14 bases lay between the germline ends. Germline CDR1 and CDR2: SEHNR and FQNEAQ (reference sequence). The CDR3 consists of 13 residues. Concerning this clonotype itself: Antigen unknown.

The source of this sequence is a man between 18 and 29 years old who had mild COVID-19 (a few samples of this study predate the infection). Cell type and time point are not known. Sequencing was performed on PBMCs or a T cell subset sorted from them (not recorded which). V usage is TRBV7-9 and J usage is TRBJ2-1; D is unresolved. The DNA of the CDR3 is TGTGCCGGTCGAGGACCGATCTACAATGAGCAGTTCTTC. Its translation is CAGRGPIYNEQFF.